A selection of T cell receptor beta chains follows, all from one sample in a study of cytomegalovirus exposure and HLA in healthy donors. Profiled with immunoSEQ multiplex PCR; TCRdb holds only in-frame clones, not every one. The sample comprises more than 150,000 clones, more than 85% of which are singletons, and about 0.24% rests with the top ten. Sequencing was performed on PBMCs. These receptors all come from a girl under three years old in good health and CMV-seronegative. Each CDR3 is given with its conserved first and last residue. A D gene is named only where the DNA matches it firmly. Size tells how often a clone was seen (once, few, many) or the class of an expanded clone, and some rows leave it out.

abundance,d_gene,v_gene,j_gene,CDR3aa,CDR3nt
.,.,TRBV7-9,TRBJ2-2,CASSRSTGELFF,TGTGCCAGCAGCCGGAGCACCGGGGAGCTGTTTTTT
.,.,TRBV6-6,TRBJ1-1,CASSYSRQNTEAFF,TGTGCCAGCAGTTACTCCCGACAGAACACTGAAGCTTTCTTT
.,.,TRBV6-4,TRBJ1-2,CASSAVEGTQGYTF,TGTGCCAGCAGTGCCGTAGAGGGAACACAAGGCTACACCTTC
.,TRBD2,TRBV15,TRBJ2-7,CATSRDTGRASPYEQYF,TGTGCCACCAGCAGAGATACGGGGAGGGCCTCCCCCTACGAGCAGTACTTC
few,.,TRBV29-1,TRBJ1-2,CSVHPGGSNYGYTF,TGCAGCGTGCACCCGGGGGGTTCTAACTATGGCTACACCTTC
.,.,TRBV30,TRBJ2-1,CACGRDGLSYNEQFF,TGTGCCTGCGGGCGGGACGGACTATCCTACAATGAGCAGTTCTTC
.,.,TRBV18,TRBJ2-1,CASSPDSLNEQFF,TGTGCCAGCTCACCAGACAGTCTCAATGAGCAGTTCTTC
.,TRBD1,TRBV4-2,TRBJ1-2,CASSQNPGQTYGYTF,TGTGCCAGCAGCCAAAATCCGGGACAGACCTATGGCTACACCTTC
.,TRBD2,TRBV5-4,TRBJ2-5,CASSYLSGGGETQYF,TGTGCCAGCAGTTACCTTAGCGGGGGAGGAGAGACCCAGTACTTC
.,.,TRBV6-1,TRBJ2-7,CASSEQAIGYEQYF,TGTGCCAGCAGTGAACAGGCTATAGGCTACGAGCAGTACTTC
.,.,TRBV5-1,TRBJ1-5,CASSEIPGQPQHF,TGCGCCAGCAGCGAGATTCCGGGTCAGCCCCAGCATTTT
few,TRBD2,TRBV15,TRBJ2-2,CATSRDPPSGDNTGELFF,TGTGCCACCAGCAGAGATCCGCCTAGCGGGGATAACACCGGGGAGCTGTTTTTT
.,.,TRBV10-3,TRBJ2-3,CAIQTGRTDTQYF,TGTGCCATTCAGACAGGCCGCACAGATACGCAGTATTTT
.,.,TRBV2,TRBJ2-2,CASRSSRLGSGELFF,TGTGCCAGCAGAAGTAGCCGGCTTGGTTCCGGGGAGCTGTTTTTT
.,TRBD2,TRBV6-5,TRBJ2-1,CASSGGGPNEQFF,TGTGCCAGCTCTGGGGGAGGGCCAAATGAGCAGTTCTTC
once,.,TRBV19,TRBJ1-1,CASSSPRNTEAFF,TGTGCCAGTAGTTCCCCCAGGAACACTGAAGCTTTCTTT
.,.,TRBV30,TRBJ2-7,CAHGYYEQYF,TGTGCCCACGGTTACTACGAGCAGTACTTC
.,TRBD1,TRBV29-1,TRBJ2-7,CSVEVPGGGYEQYF,TGCAGCGTTGAAGTCCCAGGGGGCGGTTACGAGCAGTACTTC
once,TRBD2,TRBV29-1,TRBJ2-7,CSVESSGRSYEQYF,TGCAGCGTTGAGTCTAGCGGGAGGTCCTACGAGCAGTACTTC
.,.,TRBV7-9,TRBJ2-5,CASSLLSARETQYF,TGTGCCAGCAGCTTACTTTCCGCTAGGGAGACCCAGTACTTC
.,.,TRBV25-1,TRBJ2-3,CASSEVARNTDTQYF,TGTGCCAGCAGTGAGGTAGCTCGAAACACAGATACGCAGTATTTT
.,.,TRBV19,TRBJ2-1,CASSISSSHPTWEFF,TGTGCCAGTAGTATATCTAGCAGCCACCCCACTTGGGAGTTCTTC
.,TRBD2,TRBV9,TRBJ2-2,CASSPASGRNTGELFF,TGTGCCAGCAGCCCCGCTAGCGGGAGGAACACCGGGGAGCTGTTTTTT
.,.,TRBV5-6,TRBJ2-7,CASSWVAGNYEQYF,TGTGCCAGCAGCTGGGTGGCAGGCAACTACGAGCAGTACTTC
.,.,TRBV5-1,TRBJ2-1,CASSLAPVVRSSEQFF,TGCGCCAGCAGCTTGGCGCCAGTCGTGAGATCTAGTGAGCAGTTCTTC
.,.,TRBV27,TRBJ1-1,CASRGGARTEAFF,TGTGCCAGCCGAGGGGGGGCGAGGACTGAAGCTTTCTTT
.,.,TRBV29-1,TRBJ2-3,CSVGPYRETQYF,TGCAGCGTCGGACCGTACAGGGAGACGCAGTATTTT
.,.,TRBV12-2,TRBJ2-3,CASRLEEGTPGQEKTDTQYF,TGTGCAAGTCGCTTAGAAGAGGGGACCCCGGGACAGGAAAAGACAGATACGCAGTATTTT
.,.,TRBV21-1,TRBJ1-1,CASSPRKPNTEAFF,TGTGCCAGCAGCCCCAGGAAACCAAACACTGAAGCTTTCTTT
.,.,TRBV9,TRBJ1-2,CASSASRVNGYTF,TGTGCCAGCAGCGCGTCCAGGGTGAATGGCTACACCTTC
few,TRBD1,TRBV27,TRBJ2-6,CASSPGQGKSGANVLTF,TGTGCCAGCTCACCGGGACAGGGGAAATCTGGGGCCAACGTCCTGACTTTC
.,.,TRBV9,TRBJ2-2,CASSVAGTPNTGELFF,TGTGCCAGCAGCGTAGCCGGGACACCGAACACCGGGGAGCTGTTTTTT
.,.,TRBV19,TRBJ2-1,CASTRQPFGNEQFF,TGTGCCAGTACCAGGCAGCCCTTTGGCAATGAGCAGTTCTTC
.,TRBD1,TRBV6-1,TRBJ2-6,CATGQGGSGANVLTF,TGTGCCACTGGACAGGGAGGATCTGGGGCCAACGTCCTGACTTTC
.,TRBD2,TRBV7-6,TRBJ2-3,CASGPIAGDTQYF,TGTGCCAGCGGACCCATAGCGGGGGATACGCAGTATTTT
few,.,TRBV30,TRBJ2-7,CASPGLPLSGRGYEQYF,TGTGCCTCCCCGGGACTCCCCTTAAGTGGACGCGGTTACGAGCAGTACTTC
.,TRBD1,TRBV7-9,TRBJ2-7,CASSAGQDYEQYF,TGTGCCAGCAGCGCAGGACAGGATTACGAGCAGTACTTC
.,TRBD1,TRBV29-1,TRBJ2-5,CSVQGRETQYF,TGCAGCGTACAGGGGAGAGAGACCCAGTACTTC
.,.,TRBV25-1,TRBJ1-2,CASSESRGYTF,TGTGCCAGCAGTGAAAGCCGCGGCTACACCTTC
.,TRBD2,TRBV7-2,TRBJ2-7,CASSLVGTSGSYEQYF,TGTGCCAGCAGCTTAGTGGGGACTAGCGGCTCCTACGAGCAGTACTTC
.,.,TRBV19,TRBJ2-2,CASTPSRFNTGELFF,TGTGCCAGTACTCCCTCTAGGTTCAACACCGGGGAGCTGTTTTTT
.,.,TRBV6-1,TRBJ1-5,CASSERLYQPQHF,TGTGCCAGCAGTGAAAGACTTTATCAGCCCCAGCATTTT
.,TRBD1,TRBV30,TRBJ2-7,CAWSGQGVYEQYF,TGTGCCTGGTCGGGACAGGGGGTCTACGAGCAGTACTTC
.,TRBD2,TRBV5-8,TRBJ2-7,CASSFGLGVYEQYF,TGTGCCAGCAGCTTCGGACTAGGAGTTTACGAGCAGTACTTC
.,TRBD1,TRBV27,TRBJ1-2,CASSSIRGLGYTF,TGTGCCAGCAGTTCTATCAGGGGGCTTGGCTACACCTTC
once,TRBD1,TRBV7-6,TRBJ1-6,CASSFTQGGSPLHF,TGTGCCAGCAGCTTCACGCAGGGGGGTTCACCCCTCCACTTT
.,TRBD2,TRBV4-2,TRBJ2-5,CASSQEVSGSTGETQYF,TGTGCCAGCAGCCAAGAGGTGAGCGGGAGTACCGGAGAGACCCAGTACTTC
.,.,TRBV27,TRBJ1-1,CASSFGGVNVNTEAFF,TGTGCCAGCAGTTTTGGGGGGGTAAATGTGAACACTGAAGCTTTCTTT
.,.,TRBV11-2,TRBJ2-7,CASSPLHRFSYEQYF,TGTGCCAGCAGCCCCCTACACAGGTTCTCCTACGAGCAGTACTTC
once,.,TRBV9,TRBJ2-5,CASSVGGGGETQYF,TGTGCCAGCAGCGTAGGGGGAGGTGGAGAGACCCAGTACTTC
.,.,TRBV4-1,TRBJ2-1,CASRQLGSSYNEQFF,TGCGCCAGCAGGCAACTCGGGAGTTCCTACAATGAGCAGTTCTTC
once,TRBD1,TRBV10-3,TRBJ1-3,CAISEHRQGKGPSGNTIYF,TGTGCCATCAGTGAACACCGACAGGGAAAAGGGCCATCTGGAAACACCATATATTTT
.,TRBD1,TRBV4-1,TRBJ1-2,CASSSPGQGNYGYTF,TGCGCCAGCAGCTCGCCGGGACAGGGAAACTATGGCTACACCTTC
.,TRBD1,TRBV20-1,TRBJ2-7,CSARHRGNF,TGCAGTGCTAGGCACAGGGGGAACTTC
once,TRBD2,TRBV5-1,TRBJ2-1,CASRLTSGIYNEQFF,TGCGCCAGCAGATTGACTAGCGGGATCTACAATGAGCAGTTCTTC
.,.,TRBV4-1,TRBJ2-5,CASSQGFVGEEEETQYF,TGCGCCAGCAGCCAAGGTTTTGTGGGGGAGGAAGAAGAGACCCAGTACTTC
.,TRBD1,TRBV2,TRBJ1-1,CASNQQGVDTEAFF,TGTGCCAGCAACCAACAGGGGGTGGACACTGAAGCTTTCTTT
.,.,TRBV7-9,TRBJ1-5,CSSSLGGGRQPQHF,TGTTCCAGCAGCTTGGGTGGAGGGCGCCAGCCCCAGCATTTT
.,TRBD1,TRBV7-8,TRBJ2-7,CASSLAARGTGKFYEQYF,TGTGCCAGCAGCTTAGCTGCGAGAGGGACAGGCAAATTCTACGAGCAGTACTTC